Shown below are 26 T cell receptor beta chains from a single sample sequenced in a study of T cells after yellow fever vaccination. TCRdb ran MiXCR on the 5' RACE reads and lists one entry per CDR3 protein. The profile shows 300,000 to 400,000 distinct CDR3 sequences, 8% to 10% of them singletons. The material sequenced was PBMCs, taken on the day of the first yellow fever vaccination. The origin of the receptors is a man aged 18 to 30 who received the YFV17D yellow fever vaccine.

This clonotype was picked up a small number of times. V and J are TRBV29-1 and TRBJ2-7; 9 bases agree with TRBD1. The CDR3 has 12 residues. The germline gives CDR1 SQVTM, CDR2 ANQGSEA. Losses at the gene ends were 6 bases for V and 4 bases for J; bases not matched to a gene: 4. The CDR3 protein is CSVEQGAYEQYF. For the CDR3, the DNA is TGCAGCGTGGAACAGGGGGCATACGAGCAGTACTTC.

The chain has TRBV18 and TRBJ1-1; TRBD1 matches 8 bases. CDR3 size: 13 residues. Trimming at V came to 0 bases and at J to 8 bases, leaving 2 bases not matched to a gene. CDR1 and CDR2 from the germline V gene are KGHSH and LQKENI. CDR3 in amino acids: CASSPPGDREAFF. The DNA for the CDR3 is TGTGCCAGCTCACCACCGGGGGACAGGGAAGCTTTCTTT.

The table lists this clonotype with many counts. The chain links TRBV5-1 to TRBJ2-3, with TRBD2 as a possible D gene (5 bases). Germline V gene lookup returns CDR1 SGHRS and CDR2 YFSETQ. V dropped 3 bases and J dropped 6 bases, with 8 bases sitting between them. The CDR3 extends over 12 amino acids. Here the CDR3 DNA reads TGCGCCAGCAGCTGGGCGGGCGATACGCAGTATTTT. This encodes CASSWAGDTQYF. Full variable domain (rest looked up from reference TRBV5-1 and TRBJ2-3): KAGVTQTPRYLIKTRGQQVTLSCSPISGHRSVSWYQQTPGQGLQFLFEYFSETQRNKGNFPGRFSGRQFSNSRSEMNVSTLELGDSALYLCASSWAGDTQYFGPGTRLTVL.

The chain couples TRBV18 to TRBJ1-5; D uncertain. The germline V gene has CDR1 KGHSH and CDR2 LQKENI. This CDR3 contains 13 residues. The V and J ends lost 6 bases and 8 bases respectively, with 14 bases between them. This CDR3 is CASSKQSTEPQHF. For the CDR3, the DNA is TGTGCCAGCTCTAAGCAATCGACGGAGCCCCAGCATTTT.

In its sample, this clonotype was seen a few times. The V call is TRBV9, the J call TRBJ2-1; possible D gene TRBD2, 6 bases. The CDR3 consists of 15 residues. V lost 4 bases and J 6 bases, leaving 17 bases between the germline ends. The germline V gene has CDR1 SGDLS and CDR2 YYNGEE. The DNA for the CDR3 is TGTGCCAGCAGCATTGCTAGCGACCTAGCCAATGAGCAGTTCTTC. As protein: CASSIASDLANEQFF.

This clonotype occurred many times. CDR3 region: CASSLSGGNTIYF. The DNA for the CDR3 is TGTGCCAGCAGTTTGTCCGGTGGAAACACCATATATTTT. V usage is TRBV12-3 or TRBV12-4 and J usage is TRBJ1-3; unclear D gene. CDR3 length equals 13 residues. Trimming cost V 3 bases and J 3 bases, with 6 bases left between them.

This chain joins TRBV5-1 and TRBJ2-3; D is unclear. In germline, CDR1 is SGHRS, CDR2 YFSETQ. The CDR3 has 16 amino acids. Trimming stripped 3 bases from V and 2 bases from J, with 16 bases between. The DNA of the CDR3 is TGCGCCAGCAGCTCACCGACTCTTACCCACACAGATACGCAGTATTTT. This sequence encodes CASSSPTLTHTDTQYF.

This clonotype turned up a few times. The chain combines TRBV27 with TRBJ2-2, with 8 nucleotides matching TRBD1. V lost 2 bases, J lost 6 bases, and 8 bases stayed unmatched. The CDR3 runs 16 residues. The germline V gene encodes CDR1 MNHEY and CDR2 SMNVEV (reference sequence). CDR3 loop: CASSLPTGAASGELFF. CDR3 nucleotide sequence: TGTGCCAGCAGTTTACCGACAGGGGCGGCGTCCGGGGAGCTGTTTTTT.

The chain joins TRBV27 to TRBJ2-7, with 10 nucleotides matching TRBD1. The CDR3 runs to 15 residues. J lost 1 base, V lost 6 bases, and 6 bases had no gene match. CDR1 is MNHEY, CDR2 SMNVEV, per germline (reference sequence). CDR3 region: CASRRRGQGSYEQYV. The CDR3 DNA follows: TGTGCCAGCAGACGACGGGGACAGGGGTCCTACGAGCAGTACGTC.

This clonotype occurred many times. The junction and the germline gene differ at one end; a read error may be behind it. Here the CDR3 reads CSVEGDRGHF. In nucleotides, the CDR3 is TGCAGCGTTGAAGGGGACAGGGGCCATTTC. The rearrangement links TRBV29-1 to TRBJ2-5, with 10 bases that match TRBD1. CDR1 is SQVTM and CDR2 is ANQGSEA in the germline V gene. This CDR3 is built from 10 residues.

The rearrangement uses TRBV7-2 and TRBJ2-3; D unresolved. CDR1 and CDR2 from the germline V gene are SGHTA and FQGNSA. Trimming stripped 10 bases from V and 5 bases from J, with 13 bases between. The CDR3 consists of 12 residues. CDR3 loop: CAIMLGIDTQYF. CDR3 bases: TGTGCCATCATGCTGGGCATAGATACGCAGTATTTT.

At least ten counts were recorded for this clonotype. This chain uses TRBV9 with TRBJ1-1; D uncertain. Germline-derived CDR1 and CDR2 are SGDLS and YYNGEE. The CDR3 has 15 amino acids. Trimming left V 0 bases short and J 1 base short, with 10 bases between. The CDR3 region is CASSVGRAENTEAFF. The CDR3 DNA reads as TGTGCCAGCAGCGTAGGTAGGGCGGAGAACACTGAAGCTTTCTTT.

The chain employs TRBV4-1 and TRBJ1-3; D perhaps matches TRBD1 (6 bases). Trimming pared 6 bases from V and 4 bases from J, leaving 19 bases between. CDR3 size: 16 residues. CDR1 and CDR2 from the germline V gene are MGHRA and YSYEKL. CDR3 in DNA: TGCGCCAGCAGAACATGGGCGGGGGCTGGAGGAAACACCATATATTTT. This gives the protein CASRTWAGAGGNTIYF.

The table lists this clonotype with a few counts. The chain has TRBV23-1 and TRBJ2-3, with 16 bases that match TRBD2. TRBV23-1 is an ORF, and what it does is uncertain. J gave up 8 bases and V 8 bases, and 4 bases lay outside the gene matches. The CDR3 has 14 amino acids. The CDR3 region has the DNA TGCGCCAGCCACGGGACTAGCGGGGGGGGTACGCAGTATTTT. Translating gives CASHGTSGGGTQYF.

The chain employs TRBV21-1 and TRBJ2-5; TRBD2, the table's D call, was not compared with the DNA. TRBV21-1 is termed a pseudogene. The CDR3 is made up of 16 amino acids. CDR3 nucleotides: TGTGCCAGCAGCCCGGTCCCGACTAGCGGGGAAGAGACCCAGTACTTC. It encodes CASSPVPTSGEETQYF.

The V gene is TRBV7-9, the J gene TRBJ2-1, with D hard to call. The CDR3 is made up of 13 amino acids. The germline CDR1 and CDR2 sequences are SEHNR and FQNEAQ (reference sequence). Trimming took off 7 bases at V and 8 bases at J, with 15 bases between the two ends. The CDR3 spells CASILSIGDEQFF. In DNA form, the CDR3 reads TGTGCCAGCATCCTCTCCATTGGTGATGAGCAGTTCTTC.

The chain employs TRBV7-2 and TRBJ1-5, with TRBD1 matching over 9 bases. CDR3 length equals 14 residues. Losses at the gene ends were 5 bases for V and 6 bases for J; bases not matched to a gene: 5. Germline CDR1 is SGHTA and CDR2 is FQGNSA. This CDR3 reads CASSQQGALQPQHF. CDR3 in DNA: TGTGCCAGCAGCCAACAGGGGGCTCTTCAGCCCCAGCATTTT.

There are many counts of this clonotype. The chain is built from TRBV5-1 and TRBJ2-7; 10 bases align to TRBD1. The CDR3 spans 14 residues. The ends lost 4 bases at V and 8 bases at J; junction bases unmatched: 9. CDR1 is SGHRS, CDR2 YFSETQ, per germline. The DNA of the CDR3 is TGCGCCAGCAGCCCCGGGACAGGGGTTGCGCAGCAGTACTTC. Translated: CASSPGTGVAQQYF. The full variable domain, rest sourced from reference TRBV5-1 and TRBJ2-7, is KAGVTQTPRYLIKTRGQQVTLSCSPISGHRSVSWYQQTPGQGLQFLFEYFSETQRNKGNFPGRFSGRQFSNSRSEMNVSTLELGDSALYLCASSPGTGVAQQYFGPGTRLTVT.

This chain connects TRBV20-1 to TRBJ2-1, with D perhaps matching TRBD1 or TRBD2 (5 bases each). V gave up 6 bases and J gave up 7 bases, with 19 bases separating them. The CDR3 contains 14 residues. The germline gives CDR1 DFQATT, CDR2 SNEGSKA (reference sequence). Here the CDR3 DNA reads TGCAGTGCCCAGGGTACTAGGGGAATGAATGAGCAGTTCTTC. Its translation: CSAQGTRGMNEQFF.

This clonotype was counted a few times. The chain carries TRBV7-2 and TRBJ1-2, with D perhaps matching TRBD1 (5 bases). Trimming shortened V by 1 base and J by 4 bases, and 19 bases separated the two germline ends. This CDR3 comprises 17 residues. CDR1 and CDR2 from the germline V gene are SGHTA and FQGNSA. The CDR3 spells CASSLGGQAGRGYGYTF. The CDR3 nucleotides read TGTGCCAGCAGCTTAGGGGGCCAGGCCGGCCGGGGCTATGGCTACACCTTC. Supplemented by reference TRBV7-2 and TRBJ1-2, the full variable domain reads GAGVSQSPSNKVTEKGKDVELRCDPISGHTALYWYRQSLGQGLEFLIYFQGNSAPDKSGLPSDRFSAERTGGSVSTLTIQRTQQEDSAVYLCASSLGGQAGRGYGYTFGSGTRLTVV.

Worth noting for this clonotype: Just one base apart from a much larger clone, this may be a read error. The chain couples TRBV12-3 or TRBV12-4 to TRBJ2-7; 8 nucleotides agree with TRBD2. The CDR3 spans 13 residues. CDR3 loop: CVSSFSGTYEQYF. CDR3 DNA sequence: TGTGTCAGCAGTTTTAGCGGGACCTACGAGCAGTACTTC.

V usage is TRBV4-2 and J usage is TRBJ2-5; D not certain. With 4 bases removed from V and 4 bases from J, the gap between germline ends came to 10 bases. Germline CDR1 reads LGHNA; CDR2 reads YNFKEQ. The CDR3 is 13 residues long. CDR3 in amino acids: CASSPGFVETQYF. The CDR3 region has the DNA TGTGCCAGCAGCCCTGGGTTCGTAGAGACCCAGTACTTC.

The chain links TRBV5-5 to TRBJ1-5; unclear D gene. Trimming removed 3 bases from V and 5 bases from J, with 12 bases in between. The CDR3 contains 14 residues. CDR1 is SGHKS, CDR2 YYEKEE, per germline (reference sequence). CDR3 nucleotide sequence: TGTGCCAGCAGCTCGGACCTAGGATATCAGCCCCAGCATTTT. Encoded protein: CASSSDLGYQPQHF.

The genes are TRBV28 and TRBJ2-5, with TRBD1 matching 9 bases. The CDR3 is 16 amino acids. CDR1 and CDR2 (germline): MDHEN, SYDVKM. Unmatched junction bases numbered 11, after V lost 4 bases and J lost 5 bases. CDR3 residues: CASSSSGTGFRETQYF. CDR3 in DNA: TGTGCCAGCAGTTCTTCCGGGACAGGGTTCCGCGAGACCCAGTACTTC.

This clonotype showed up just a few times. The genes are TRBV6-1 and TRBJ2-7, with D maybe TRBD2 (6 bases). CDR1 MNHNS and CDR2 SASEGT come from the germline V gene. This CDR3 region has 15 residues. Trimming took off 3 bases at V and 9 bases at J, with 21 bases between the two ends. The CDR3 protein is CASSELRGGAMGQYV. The CDR3 coding sequence is TGTGCCAGCAGTGAGCTTCGAGGAGGGGCAATGGGGCAGTACGTC.

This clonotype was counted only a few times. The chain couples TRBV19 to TRBJ1-4; D is unresolved. V lost 11 bases and J lost 0, with 10 bases in between. CDR3 length equals 13 residues. Per germline, CDR1 LNHDA and CDR2 SQIVND (reference sequence). In DNA form, the CDR3 reads TGTGCCTGCAAGGCCCCAACTAATGAAAAACTGTTTTTT. Residues: CACKAPTNEKLFF.